Here is one T cell receptor beta chain with its context. The antigen is not known. The germline gives CDR1 KGHDR, CDR2 SFDVKD. CDR3 length: 17 residues. Trimming cost V 3 bases and J 6 bases, with 21 bases left between them. These data are taken from a study of T-cell memory formation after mild COVID-19. General observations from the study: The study found contracting CD4+ clones mainly in CM and EM and contracting CD8+ clones in EMRA. Balance between CD4 and CD8 was seen in clones contracting day 15 to 85, and a CD4+ lean was seen in later expanders.

Barcoded TCR alpha and TCR beta cDNA libraries with UMIs came from 5'RACE using constant-segment primers. TCRdb re-called the 5' RACE reads through MiXCR, storing one row per CDR3 protein. The repertoire holds approximately 200,000 distinct CDR3 sequences, approximately 16% seen once, with roughly 2.1% in the top ten. The gene calls are TRBV24-1 and TRBJ2-3; D perhaps matches TRBD2 (5 bases). This sequence originates from an adult woman who had mild COVID-19 (a few samples of this study predate the infection). Cell type and time point are not known. Sequencing was carried out using PBMCs or a T cell subset sorted from them (not recorded which). CDR3 in amino acids: CATSDPQGSESFDTQYF. DNA of the CDR3: TGTGCCACCAGTGATCCGCAAGGTAGCGAGTCATTTGATACGCAGTATTTT.